Sequencing of this T cell receptor (beta chain) was carried out in a study of cytomegalovirus exposure and HLA in healthy donors. On the study more broadly: An earlier analysis found around 100 million unique TCR beta sequences from roughly 170 million T cells. Early on, a data release was issued that held about 85 million unique TCRs from HLA-typed donors.

Healthy donors of bone marrow made up the group. Donors were ostensibly healthy at sampling, although undocumented immune exposures were probable. The study ran its PCR with 60 Vbeta and 13 Jbeta primers. Assay used: immunoSEQ multiplex PCR; TCRdb lists only in-frame clones, some missing. The sample holds about 180,000 clones; about 83% are singletons and the top ten take about 4.9%. The sequencing input was PBMCs. This TCR came from a girl aged 5-17 years in good health and CMV-seropositive.

The CDR3 region has the DNA TGTGCCAGCAGTTTGGCTGGGACAGAAGAGACCCAGTACTTC. It encodes CASSLAGTEETQYF. The chain has TRBV28 and TRBJ2-5; TRBD1 matches at 7 bases. J gave up 3 bases and V 3 bases, and 4 bases lay outside the gene matches. The germline gives CDR1 MDHEN, CDR2 SYDVKM. The CDR3 extends over 14 amino acids.